The clone carrying this TCR beta chain was detected many times. Germline CDR1 SQVTM, CDR2 ANQGSEA. V was pared by 7 bases and J by 0 bases, with 11 bases between. The CDR3 is 13 residues long. Relying on iRepertoire HTBI primers and Arm-PCR of CDR3 regions, the team built TCR beta libraries. MiXCR, applied by TCRdb to the multiplex PCR reads, yields one record per CDR3 protein. The table shows 200,000 to 250,000 distinct CDR3 sequences, with about 18% occurring only once. Time point: newly diagnosed GD, antithyroid drugs for less than 3 months. The TCR library used RNA extracted from PBMCs. This sample stems from a study of regulatory T cells in long-lasting Graves disease.

The clonotype comes from a female donor with Graves disease. The chain is built from TRBV29-1 and TRBJ2-3, with D possibly TRBD1 on 6 matching bases. Material: peripheral blood mononuclear cells (PBMCs), obtained at new diagnosis, from a patient treated with antithyroid drugs. CDR3 loop: CSARGISTDTQYF. The DNA of the CDR3 is TGCAGCGCAAGGGGGATAAGCACAGATACGCAGTATTTT.